Listed here are 25 T cell receptor beta chains from one sample, sequenced in a study of regulatory T cells in long-lasting Graves disease. CDR3 regions were amplified by Arm-PCR using iRepertoire HTBI primers to build TCR beta libraries. TCRdb itself ran the multiplex PCR reads through MiXCR, one entry per CDR3 protein. The sample lists fewer than 450,000 distinct CDR3 sequences; 23% were seen once. Regarding time point: persistent/refractory GD, antithyroid drugs over 5 years with positive TRAb. Extracted PBMC RNA gave rise to the TCR library. Sequencing used peripheral blood mononuclear cells (PBMCs), obtained when the disease was refractory, from a patient treated with antithyroid drugs. The receptors here all came from a female donor with Graves disease.

This clonotype was recorded only once. This chain links TRBV30 with TRBJ1-1; D is unclear. Germline V gene lookup returns CDR1 GTSNPN and CDR2 SVGIG (reference sequence). V was trimmed by 0 bases and J by 6 bases, leaving 8 bases between them. The CDR3 spans 12 residues. The CDR3: CAWSVRISEAFF. The CDR3 DNA sequence: TGTGCCTGGAGTGTTCGGATCTCTGAAGCTTTCTTT. Filled out from reference TRBV30 and TRBJ1-1, the complete variable domain reads SQTIHQWPATLVQPVGSPLSLECTVEGTSNPNLYWYRQAAGRGLQLLFYSVGIGQISSEVPQNLSASRPQDRQFILSSKKLLLSDSGFYLCAWSVRISEAFFGQGTRLTVV.

The chain recombines TRBV19 with TRBJ2-7; TRBD2 matches at 11 bases. This CDR3 has 13 amino acids. The germline V gene encodes CDR1 LNHDA and CDR2 SQIVND (reference sequence). V dropped 7 bases and J dropped 3; count of bases not matched to a gene: 2. The CDR3 here is CASTTSGGYEQYF. In nucleotides, the CDR3 is TGTGCCAGTACAACTAGCGGGGGCTACGAGCAGTACTTC.

This clonotype was found many times. The V gene is TRBV12-3 or TRBV12-4, the J gene TRBJ2-2; no reliable D call. This CDR3 is built from 15 residues. The ends were cut back, 6 bases at V and 3 bases at J, with 14 bases in the middle. In DNA form, the CDR3 reads TGTGCCAGCAGCCTCACAATGGGCGACACCGGGGAGCTGTTTTTT. Amino acids: CASSLTMGDTGELFF.

The sample holds a few counts of this clonotype. The rearrangement links TRBV12-3 or TRBV12-4 to TRBJ2-2; 10 bases match TRBD2. J lost 5 bases, V lost 7 bases, and 7 bases had no gene match. There are 15 residues in the CDR3. CDR3 sequence reads: CASIKREGQTGELFF. The CDR3 coding sequence is TGTGCCAGCATTAAGCGGGAGGGCCAGACCGGGGAGCTGTTTTTT.

This clonotype was recorded many times. The chain joins TRBV6-1 to TRBJ2-7; TRBD1 matches 7 bases. Trimming took 5 bases from V and 4 from J; bases not matched to a gene: 8. The CDR3 runs to 14 residues. In germline, CDR1 is MNHNS, CDR2 SASEGT. CDR3 in DNA: TGTGCCAGCAGTCAATACACGGGACAGTACGAGCAGTACTTC. Its translation: CASSQYTGQYEQYF.

This clonotype was counted between two and nine times. This chain uses TRBV5-1 with TRBJ2-7; a possible D gene is TRBD2 (5 bases). This CDR3 region has 14 residues. Germline CDR1 is SGHRS and CDR2 is YFSETQ. V lost 1 base, J lost 6 bases, and 14 bases lay in between. CDR3 protein: CASSLSSGGGEQYF. CDR3 nucleotide sequence: TGCGCCAGCAGCTTGTCATCCGGAGGCGGCGAGCAGTACTTC.

This clonotype came up a few times. The V call is TRBV2, the J call TRBJ1-3; D not certain. This CDR3 has 15 amino acids. Trimming removed 5 bases at V and 0 bases at J, with 11 bases between. Germline V gene sequence: CDR1 SNHLY, CDR2 FYNNEI. In DNA form, the CDR3 reads TGTGCCAGCAGTCGAGGGTCGAGCTCTGGAAACACCATATATTTT. This encodes CASSRGSSSGNTIYF.

This clonotype showed up many times. CDR3 sequence reads: CATSVKTGEGVTEAFF. CDR3 DNA sequence: TGTGCCACCAGTGTCAAGACAGGGGAAGGGGTCACTGAAGCTTTCTTT. The V call is TRBV24-1, the J call TRBJ1-1; 8 bases are shared with TRBD1. Germline V CDR1 and CDR2: KGHDR, SFDVKD. The CDR3 extends over 16 amino acids. V was clipped by 5 bases and J by 4 bases; unmatched bases: 11.

The table lists this clonotype with many counts. In nucleotides, the CDR3 is TGTGCCAGCAGCCCAAGGAACACCGGGGAGCTGTTTTTT. Its translation is CASSPRNTGELFF. The chain is built from TRBV7-3 and TRBJ2-2; D not certain. CDR1 and CDR2 (germline): SGHTA, FQGTGA. V was shortened by 5 bases and J by 1 base, with 5 bases between the two germline ends. The CDR3 totals 13 residues.

The rearrangement uses TRBV29-1 and TRBJ2-2, with D unclear. Trimming pared 5 bases from V and 0 bases from J, leaving 16 bases between. The CDR3 runs to 16 residues. Germline-derived CDR1 and CDR2 are SQVTM and ANQGSEA. The CDR3 loop reads CSVSSLGKTNTGELFF. In nucleotides, the CDR3 is TGCAGCGTTTCAAGTTTAGGGAAGACGAACACCGGGGAGCTGTTTTTT.

Concerning this clonotype: It may be a read error: a sequence one base away is much more abundant. The genes are TRBV12-3 or TRBV12-4 and TRBJ1-2; 9 positions match TRBD1. The CDR3 covers 14 residues. CDR3 in DNA: TGTGCCGGCAGTTTAACGGGACAGGGTGCTGGCTACACCTTC. It encodes CAGSLTGQGAGYTF.

This chain links TRBV19 with TRBJ2-7, with 10 bases fitting TRBD1. Trimming removed 5 bases from V and 0 bases from J; junction bases left unmatched: 10. The CDR3 is 17 residues long. Germline CDR1 LNHDA, CDR2 SQIVND (reference sequence). The CDR3 region is CASSVGQGSLFSYEQYF. For the CDR3, the DNA is TGTGCCAGTAGTGTGGGACAGGGGTCATTATTCTCCTACGAGCAGTACTTC.

This clonotype was counted many times. The genes are TRBV2 and TRBJ1-1; 7 bases agree with TRBD1. The CDR3 spans 18 residues. From germline, CDR1 is SNHLY and CDR2 FYNNEI. The V gene end was trimmed by 5 bases and the J gene end by 1 base; junction bases not matched to a gene: 16. CDR3 in amino acids: CASSRNRGQSLSNTEAFF. Here the CDR3 DNA reads TGTGCCAGCAGTCGTAACAGGGGACAGAGCCTATCGAACACTGAAGCTTTCTTT.

This chain uses TRBV6-1 with TRBJ2-7; the match to TRBD2 covers 12 bases. Germline V gene data show CDR1 as MNHNS and CDR2 as SASEGT. Unmatched junction bases numbered 6, after V lost 6 bases and J lost 3 bases. The CDR3 spans 15 residues. The chain's CDR3 is CASRAPLAGGYEQYF. The CDR3 region has the DNA TGTGCCAGCAGAGCCCCACTAGCGGGAGGCTACGAGCAGTACTTC.

The chain uses TRBV20-1 and TRBJ1-5; D is undetermined. This CDR3 has 13 residues. The germline V and J ends were trimmed by 4 bases and 4 bases, with 11 bases remaining between them. Germline CDR1 is DFQATT and CDR2 is SNEGSKA (reference sequence). The CDR3 DNA is TGCAGTGCTAAAGCCGGGAGTAATCAGCCCCAGCATTTT. This sequence encodes CSAKAGSNQPQHF.

This clonotype was seen more than once but under ten times. The chain employs TRBV7-2 and TRBJ1-2; a weak D match, TRBD1 (6 bases). CDR3 length: 15 amino acids. Germline CDR1 is SGHTA and CDR2 is FQGNSA. V was cut by 5 bases and J by 4 bases, with 17 bases left in between. For the CDR3, the DNA is TGTGCCAGCAGCACCATGGGGGCTTCTTCCTATGGCTACACCTTC. Its protein product is CASSTMGASSYGYTF. The full variable domain, completed using reference TRBV7-2 and TRBJ1-2, is GAGVSQSPSNKVTEKGKDVELRCDPISGHTALYWYRQSLGQGLEFLIYFQGNSAPDKSGLPSDRFSAERTGGSVSTLTIQRTQQEDSAVYLCASSTMGASSYGYTFGSGTRLTVV.

Turning to this clonotype: Likely a read error: the CDR3 ends without its conserved phenylalanine or tryptophan. V gene TRBV10-3 combines with J gene TRBJ2-5; the D gene is possibly TRBD1 (6 bases). The germline V and J ends were trimmed by 10 bases and 0 bases, with 9 bases remaining between them. In germline, CDR1 is ENHRY, CDR2 SYGVKD. The CDR3 contains 12 residues. DNA for the CDR3: TGTGCCACCCGGGACAACCAAGAGACCCAGTACCTC. Translation gives CATRDNQETQYL.

CDR3 in DNA: TGTGCCAGCAGCTTAACTGCGCACCGACTAGCGGGGTCCAATGAGCAGTTCTTC. Amino acids: CASSLTAHRLAGSNEQFF. The chain has TRBV7-3 and TRBJ2-1; 11 bases line up with TRBD2. After removal of 0 bases from V and 6 bases from J, the junction contained 10 bases not matched to a gene. Germline loops: CDR1 SGHTA, CDR2 FQGTGA. The CDR3 totals 18 residues.

The gene calls are TRBV20-1 and TRBJ1-6; 7 bases line up with TRBD1. Germline lookup yields CDR1 DFQATT and CDR2 SNEGSKA (reference sequence). V dropped 1 base and J dropped 7; count of bases not matched to a gene: 7. The CDR3 runs to 15 residues. In nucleotides, the CDR3 is TGCAGTGCTAGAGGCACCGAGGGGGCGAATTCACCCCTCCACTTT. This gives the protein CSARGTEGANSPLHF.

This clonotype has just a few counts. V is TRBV5-1 and J is TRBJ1-2; D might be TRBD1 (5 bases). Trimming left V 3 bases short and J 0 bases short, with 12 bases between. Germline CDR1 is SGHRS and CDR2 is YFSETQ. This CDR3 is built from 15 residues. CDR3 protein: CASSSNRLTNYGYTF. In DNA, the CDR3 is TGCGCCAGCAGCTCTAACAGGCTGACTAACTATGGCTACACCTTC.

This clonotype was detected many times. The chain recombines TRBV24-1 with TRBJ1-5, with D possibly matching TRBD1 (5 bases). CDR3 size: 16 residues. The V end was cut by 2 bases, the J end by 1 base, with 11 bases between. Germline V gene data show CDR1 as KGHDR and CDR2 as SFDVKD. In DNA form, the CDR3 reads TGTGCCACCAGTGATTCACAGGTATCGAGCAATCAGCCCCAGCATTTT. Its translation: CATSDSQVSSNQPQHF.

The chain links TRBV20-1 to TRBJ2-7; D is uncertain. Germline CDR1 and CDR2: DFQATT and SNEGSKA (reference sequence). This CDR3 has 14 amino acids. The germline V and J ends were trimmed by 1 base and 2 bases, with 12 bases remaining between them. The CDR3, as DNA: TGCAGTGCTAGAGTGCCTTCACGAGCCTACGAGCAGTACTTC. This codes for CSARVPSRAYEQYF.

The chain recombines TRBV6-1 with TRBJ1-1, with D unresolved. V lost 6 bases to trimming and J lost 0 bases, with 5 bases between them. The CDR3 runs 12 residues. CDR1 and CDR2 (germline): MNHNS, SASEGT. CDR3 coding DNA: TGTGCCAGCAGAATGTTGAACACTGAAGCTTTCTTT. It encodes CASRMLNTEAFF.

The rearrangement links TRBV19 to TRBJ1-2, with TRBD1 matching 7 bases. The germline gives CDR1 LNHDA, CDR2 SQIVND (reference sequence). The CDR3 is made up of 14 amino acids. V dropped 5 bases and J dropped 2; count of bases not matched to a gene: 5. The CDR3 bases are TGTGCCAGTAGTGTTACAGGGGCCAACTATGGCTACACCTTC. Translated, it gives CASSVTGANYGYTF.

This clonotype appeared a few times. The chain is built from TRBV25-1 and TRBJ2-1, with 7 bases matching TRBD1. The CDR3 loop spans 14 amino acids. V gave up 3 bases and J gave up 5 bases; unmatched junction bases: 4. The germline gives CDR1 MGHDK, CDR2 SYGVNS. The CDR3 nucleotides are TGTGCCAGCAGTGACCGGACAGGACACAATGAGCAGTTCTTC. It yields the protein CASSDRTGHNEQFF.